What follows are 29 T cell receptor beta chains derived from one specimen sequenced in a study of T cells in Graves' hyperthyroidism and ophthalmopathy. RNA transcripts gave rise to amplified TCR beta CDR3 regions. HTBI primers were employed in a first-round RT-PCR of the TCR CDR3. TCRdb passed the multiplex PCR reads through MiXCR, listing each CDR3 protein once. Among some 500,000 distinct CDR3 sequences listed, 13% to 15% were seen once. The source material was blood. These receptors were taken from a woman aged 18-29 years with Graves' hyperthyroidism.

This clonotype was counted at least ten times. This chain uses TRBV20-1 with TRBJ1-1; D is undetermined. Germline V CDR1 and CDR2: DFQATT, SNEGSKA (reference sequence). Trimming removed 6 bases at V and 4 bases at J, with 21 bases between. CDR3 size: 15 residues. CDR3 coding DNA: TGCAGTGCAAACCCTTGGGCACGGCCATTCACTGAAGCTTTCTTT. Its protein is CSANPWARPFTEAFF.

This clonotype was picked up many times. CDR3 region: CSARADGGDTQYF. CDR3 sequence (DNA): TGCAGTGCTAGAGCCGATGGGGGAGATACGCAGTATTTT. This sequence joins TRBV20-1 and TRBJ2-3; D is tentatively TRBD1 or TRBD2 (5 bases each). CDR3 size: 13 residues. Trimming removed 1 base at V and 5 bases at J, with 10 bases between. Germline V lookup: CDR1 DFQATT, CDR2 SNEGSKA (reference sequence).

This clonotype appeared many times. The chain carries TRBV6-1 and TRBJ1-1; the D is unclear. CDR1 and CDR2 (germline): MNHNS, SASEGT. The ends were cut back, 5 bases at V and 4 bases at J, with 11 bases in the middle. CDR3 length equals 13 residues. CDR3 coding DNA: TGTGCCAGCAGTCCCGCTCCGGTCACTGAAGCTTTCTTT. It yields the protein CASSPAPVTEAFF.

There are many counts of this clonotype. This chain joins TRBV9 and TRBJ1-2; no clear D. CDR1 SGDLS and CDR2 YYNGEE come from the germline V gene. The CDR3 length is 13 residues. V was shortened by 4 bases and J by 6 bases, with 13 bases between the two germline ends. This CDR3 reads CASSSPSSNGYTF. CDR3 in DNA: TGTGCCAGCAGCTCCCCATCGTCTAATGGCTACACCTTC.

J is TRBJ2-3 and V is TRBV2; TRBD2 matches 16 bases. This CDR3 contains 20 residues. The J segment lost 0 bases and the V segment lost 6 bases, leaving 12 bases of the junction unmatched. Germline V CDR1 and CDR2: SNHLY, FYNNEI. The CDR3 DNA reads TGTGCCAGCAGCTTGACGGGACTAGCGGGAGGGCCCCTCAGCACAGATACGCAGTATTTT. Translating it yields CASSLTGLAGGPLSTDTQYF.

This clonotype has a count of ten or more. The rearrangement links TRBV29-1 to TRBJ2-1; either TRBD1 or TRBD2 may fit D (5 bases each). Germline loops: CDR1 SQVTM, CDR2 ANQGSEA. V lost 0 bases and J lost 8, with 14 bases in between. CDR3 length equals 14 residues. The CDR3 loop reads CSVEDRGVSHEQFF. As DNA, the CDR3 is TGCAGCGTTGAAGATCGAGGGGTAAGCCATGAGCAGTTCTTC.

Many counts were recorded for this clonotype. The genes are TRBV27 and TRBJ1-1; D possibly corresponds to TRBD1 (5 bases). The CDR3 runs 14 residues. Per germline, CDR1 MNHEY and CDR2 SMNVEV (reference sequence). Deletions cut 5 bases from V and 5 bases from J, with 15 bases between. The CDR3 nucleotides are TGTGCCAGCAGTGGGGCCATGACGGAAACTGAAGCTTTCTTT. As protein: CASSGAMTETEAFF.

This clonotype was observed many times. The chain is built from TRBV5-1 and TRBJ2-5, with 11 bases lining up with TRBD2. V shed 0 bases, J shed 3 bases, and the junction held 1 base outside the gene matches. From germline, CDR1 is SGHRS and CDR2 YFSETQ. CDR3 length: 15 residues. The CDR3 region has the DNA TGCGCCAGCAGCTTGGGGGGACTAGCGGAAGAGACCCAGTACTTC. The encoded protein is CASSLGGLAEETQYF.

Ten or more counts support this clonotype. The V call is TRBV27, the J call TRBJ1-4, with 9 nucleotides matching TRBD1. Germline assignment: CDR1 MNHEY and CDR2 SMNVEV (reference sequence). The J segment lost 4 bases and the V segment lost 3 bases, leaving 12 bases of the junction unmatched. This CDR3 is built from 18 residues. The CDR3 protein is CASSFPYRGRGGNEKLFF. The CDR3, as DNA: TGTGCCAGCAGTTTTCCGTACAGGGGGCGAGGAGGTAATGAAAAACTGTTTTTT.

This clonotype was found a few times. A much larger clone differs by one base, so this may be a read error. This chain connects TRBV11-2 to TRBJ2-1, with 12 nucleotides matching TRBD2. The CDR3 has 16 amino acids. In germline, CDR1 is SGHAT, CDR2 FQNNGV. The CDR3 reads CAGSLTLAGGYNEQFF. For the CDR3, the DNA is TGTGCCGGCAGCTTAACCCTAGCGGGAGGGTACAATGAGCAATTCTTC. The full variable domain, in which reference TRBV11-2 and TRBJ2-1 provide the parts outside the CDR3, is EAGVAQSPRYKIIEKRQSVAFWCNPISGHATLYWYQQILGQGPKLLIQFQNNGVVDDSQLPKDRFSAERLKGVDSTLKIQPAKLEDSAVYLCAGSLTLAGGYNEQFFGPGTRLTVL.

This clonotype was found many times. The rearrangement links TRBV12-3 or TRBV12-4 to TRBJ2-2; 8 bases align to TRBD1. With 6 bases clipped from V and 5 bases from J, the junction kept 5 bases outside the gene matches. The CDR3 sequence is 14 residues long. This CDR3 reads CASRTGVGTGELFF. In DNA form, the CDR3 reads TGTGCCAGCAGGACAGGGGTAGGGACCGGGGAGCTGTTTTTT.

The chain carries TRBV7-2 and TRBJ2-1, with 11 bases that match TRBD2. This CDR3 comprises 16 residues. Per germline, CDR1 SGHTA and CDR2 FQGNSA. The V and J ends lost 1 base and 12 bases, in that order; junction bases with no gene match: 11. In DNA form, the CDR3 reads TGTGCCAGCAGCTTAGGGTCGCTAACTAGCGGGAGCCCGCAGTTCTTC. The encoded protein is CASSLGSLTSGSPQFF.

In this sample, this clonotype turned up many times. This rearrangement joins TRBV29-1 to TRBJ2-1; the D gene is possibly TRBD2 (6 bases). Germline-derived CDR1 and CDR2 are SQVTM and ANQGSEA. V lost 3 bases and J lost 0, with 12 bases in between. This CDR3 has 15 residues. The CDR3 sequence: CSVDGDGSSYNEQFF. The CDR3 nucleotides read TGCAGCGTTGATGGAGACGGGAGCTCCTACAATGAGCAGTTCTTC.

This clonotype has just a few counts. Its ends do not fully match the called genes, so a read error is possible. The chain's CDR3 is CASRYSIRIRTDTQYF. The CDR3 DNA sequence: TGTGCCAGCAGATACTCCATTAGGATTAGGACAGATACGCAGTATTTT. V is TRBV6-2 or TRBV6-3 and J is TRBJ2-3, with D unclear. There are 16 residues in the CDR3. Germline lookup yields CDR1 MNHEY and CDR2 SVGEGT.

The chain joins TRBV30 to TRBJ2-7; the match to TRBD2 covers 7 bases. Trimming cost V 2 bases and J 2 bases; bases outside gene matches: 6. Per the germline V gene, CDR1 is GTSNPN and CDR2 is SVGIG (reference sequence). This CDR3 has 14 amino acids. CDR3 loop: CAWSMSSGTYEQYF. Here the CDR3 DNA reads TGTGCCTGGAGTATGTCTAGCGGCACCTACGAGCAGTACTTC.

This clonotype has ten or more counts. V usage is TRBV2 and J usage is TRBJ1-1; D is uncertain. This CDR3 has 11 amino acids. Germline CDR1 and CDR2: SNHLY and FYNNEI. Trimming pared 3 bases from V and 8 bases from J, leaving 7 bases between. The CDR3 region has the DNA TGTGCCAGCAGTGACGGAGGGGAAGCTTTCTTT. Translated: CASSDGGEAFF. The full variable domain, completed using reference TRBV2 and TRBJ1-1, is EPEVTQTPSHQVTQMGQEVILRCVPISNHLYFYWYRQILGQKVEFLVSFYNNEISEKSEIFDDQFSVERPDGSNFTLKIRSTKLEDSAMYFCASSDGGEAFFGQGTRLTVV.

This chain connects TRBV4-1 to TRBJ2-1; 11 bases fit TRBD2. The CDR3 covers 17 residues. J gave up 2 bases and V 0 bases, and 3 bases lay outside the gene matches. From germline, CDR1 is MGHRA and CDR2 YSYEKL. As DNA, the CDR3 is TGCGCCAGCAGCCAAGATTTGACTAGCGGGACCTACAATGAGCAGTTCTTC. It translates to CASSQDLTSGTYNEQFF.

In its sample, this clonotype was seen many times. The chain is built from TRBV11-2 and TRBJ2-5; D is perhaps TRBD1 (6 bases). This CDR3 has 14 residues. V shed 1 base and J shed 2 bases, with 8 bases lying between them. Germline V gene sequence: CDR1 SGHAT, CDR2 FQNNGV. The CDR3 nucleotides are TGTGCCAGCAGCTTAGGCGACAGGCAAGAGACCCAGTACTTC. Encoded protein: CASSLGDRQETQYF. The whole variable domain, remainder taken from reference TRBV11-2 and TRBJ2-5, is EAGVAQSPRYKIIEKRQSVAFWCNPISGHATLYWYQQILGQGPKLLIQFQNNGVVDDSQLPKDRFSAERLKGVDSTLKIQPAKLEDSAVYLCASSLGDRQETQYFGPGTRLLVL.

V is TRBV6-1 and J is TRBJ2-3; TRBD2 might be the D (5 bases). This CDR3 region has 13 residues. V lost 6 bases and J 6 bases, leaving 13 bases between the germline ends. The germline CDR1 and CDR2 sequences are MNHNS and SASEGT. CDR3 DNA: TGTGCCAGCAGACCGGTTGGCGGGGATACGCAGTATTTT. Its protein product is CASRPVGGDTQYF.

This clonotype was detected many times. The chain links TRBV24-1 to TRBJ1-5, with D tentatively TRBD1 (5 bases). Germline assignment: CDR1 KGHDR and CDR2 SFDVKD. The CDR3 totals 13 residues. V gave up 9 bases and J gave up 6 bases, with 14 bases separating them. CDR3 residues: CATQAAGSQPQHF. In DNA, the CDR3 is TGTGCCACCCAAGCTGCAGGGTCTCAGCCCCAGCATTTT.

This clonotype was observed at least ten times. The chain combines TRBV2 with TRBJ1-1, with 7 bases aligning to TRBD1. Germline V gives CDR1 SNHLY, CDR2 FYNNEI. Germline trimming cut 8 bases from V and 2 bases from J; bases unmatched to any gene: 5. This CDR3 has 13 residues. As DNA, the CDR3 is TGTGCCAGCTGTTACAGGGGAAACACTGAAGCTTTCTTT. Translation: CASCYRGNTEAFF.

This clonotype was seen many times. The V call is TRBV19, the J call TRBJ1-1; D gene unclear. CDR3 length: 14 amino acids. The V end was cut by 6 bases, the J end by 0 bases, with 11 bases between. Germline V lookup: CDR1 LNHDA, CDR2 SQIVND (reference sequence). The CDR3 is CASRTETVNTEAFF. In DNA form, the CDR3 reads TGTGCCAGTAGGACCGAGACGGTGAACACTGAAGCTTTCTTT.

The V and J genes are TRBV24-1 and TRBJ2-2, with D possibly being TRBD1 (6 bases). The CDR3 sequence is 16 residues long. Trimming removed 3 bases from V and 2 bases from J, with 12 bases in between. Germline values: CDR1 KGHDR, CDR2 SFDVKD. CDR3 loop: CATSDPQDSNTGELFF. The CDR3, as DNA: TGTGCCACCAGTGATCCCCAGGACAGCAACACCGGGGAGCTGTTTTTT.

This clonotype was picked up many times. The V gene is TRBV11-3, the J gene TRBJ2-1; 8 positions match TRBD2. V shed 4 bases and J 8 bases; nucleotides not matched to a gene: 13. Per germline, CDR1 SGHNT and CDR2 YENEEA. This CDR3 has 16 amino acids. CDR3 region: CASSSRVSGEGDEQFF. The CDR3 DNA reads as TGTGCCAGCAGCTCAAGGGTTAGCGGGGAGGGGGATGAGCAGTTCTTC.

This clonotype was recorded at least ten times. The J gene is TRBJ2-1, the V gene TRBV24-1; 7 bases map to TRBD2. J was trimmed by 0 bases and V by 3 bases; bases with no gene match: 4. Germline CDR1 and CDR2: KGHDR and SFDVKD. The length of the CDR3 is 16 residues. This CDR3 is CATSDRGGSSYNEQFF. The CDR3 nucleotides read TGTGCCACCAGTGATCGCGGCGGGAGCTCCTACAATGAGCAGTTCTTC.

The chain employs TRBV4-2 and TRBJ2-7, with TRBD2 matching 7 bases. CDR1 is LGHNA and CDR2 is YNFKEQ in the germline V gene. The CDR3 contains 15 residues. The trim removed 0 bases at V and 5 bases at J, leaving 7 bases unmatched. CDR3 in DNA: TGTGCCAGCAGCCAAGAGTATGGCCTAGCGGACGAGCAGTACTTC. It is translated as CASSQEYGLADEQYF.

This clonotype was seen more than once but under ten times. The chain uses TRBV12-3 or TRBV12-4 and TRBJ2-1; the D gene is possibly TRBD2 (6 bases). CDR3 length equals 15 residues. Trimming shortened V by 3 bases and J by 6 bases, and 15 bases separated the two germline ends. CDR3 in amino acids: CASSFFGTFSNEQFF. The CDR3 DNA reads as TGTGCCAGCAGTTTCTTTGGGACTTTTTCCAATGAGCAGTTCTTC.

This clonotype showed up many times. The V gene is TRBV7-9, the J gene TRBJ2-1, with 10 bases identical to TRBD2. This CDR3 has 15 residues. Trimming cost V 5 bases and J 7 bases; bases outside gene matches: 8. The germline gives CDR1 SEHNR, CDR2 FQNEAQ (reference sequence). CDR3 sequence (DNA): TGTGCCAGCAGCGATAGCGGGAGGTACATTAATGAGCAGTTCTTC. This translates into CASSDSGRYINEQFF.

V gene TRBV6-1 combines with J gene TRBJ1-1, with a possible D match to TRBD1 (5 bases). Germline CDR1 is MNHNS and CDR2 is SASEGT. The CDR3 length is 15 residues. The V and J ends lost 5 bases and 2 bases respectively, with 15 bases between them. The CDR3 region is CASSPVGGPNTEAFF. CDR3 DNA: TGTGCCAGCAGTCCCGTGGGGGGACCAAACACTGAAGCTTTCTTT.